The 27 T cell receptor beta chains in this list originate from one sample, sequenced in a study of cytomegalovirus exposure and HLA in healthy donors. Amplification used 60 Vbeta primers and 13 Jbeta primers. TCRdb's table, derived via immunoSEQ multiplex PCR, lists solely in-frame clones and lacks some. The sample shows 130,000 to 150,000 clones, roughly 70% of them seen only once. The sample consisted of PBMCs. These receptors all stem from a woman in her forties in good health and CMV-seronegative.

CDR3 sequence (DNA): TGCAGCGTTGGGGGGCCAGGGGATCAGCCCCAGCATTTT. This codes for CSVGGPGDQPQHF. The rearrangement links TRBV29-1 to TRBJ1-5, with a tentative D call TRBD1 (6 bases). The CDR3 spans 13 residues. The germline V gene has CDR1 SQVTM and CDR2 ANQGSEA. The ends were cut back, 4 bases at V and 5 bases at J, with 12 bases in the middle.

This clone has a handful of counts. This chain links TRBV5-1 with TRBJ1-2, with D tentatively TRBD1 (6 bases). This CDR3 comprises 14 residues. The V end was cut by 4 bases, the J end by 8 bases, with 18 bases between. The V gene's germline CDR1 is SGHRS and CDR2 YFSETQ. CDR3 amino acids: CASSAEGVPGGYTF. CDR3 sequence (DNA): TGCGCCAGCAGCGCTGAGGGGGTTCCGGGAGGCTACACCTTC.

The chain recombines TRBV6-5 with TRBJ1-2; D perhaps matches TRBD1 (6 bases). The CDR3 runs to 16 residues. Germline loops: CDR1 MNHEY, CDR2 SVGAGI. With 4 bases removed from V and 1 base from J, the gap between germline ends came to 16 bases. The CDR3 DNA sequence: TGTGCCAGCAGTTTGACGGCAGGGGACCATAACTATGGCTACACCTTC. Protein sequence: CASSLTAGDHNYGYTF.

The chain has TRBV29-1 and TRBJ1-2; tentative D call: TRBD1 (5 bases). This CDR3 spans 13 amino acids. V lost 8 bases, J lost 3 bases, and 16 bases lay in between. The germline gives CDR1 SQVTM, CDR2 ANQGSEA. In DNA form, the CDR3 reads TGCAGCACCCTGAATCCGGGGGACTATGGCTACACCTTC. This encodes CSTLNPGDYGYTF.

This clone was recorded only once. The CDR3 region has the DNA TGTGCCAGCACTCGCAGGGGCGAGGGTGGAAACACCATATATTTT. Protein product: CASTRRGEGGNTIYF. This sequence joins TRBV6-6 and TRBJ1-3; a weak D match, TRBD1 (6 bases). CDR3 length equals 15 residues. The V gene lost 7 bases and the J gene lost 3 bases, with 16 bases spanning the gap. Germline CDR1 MNHNY, CDR2 SVGAGI (reference sequence).

Note on this clone: At one end the junction does not follow the germline gene, possibly because of a read error. This sequence joins TRBV7-9 and TRBJ2-4; tentatively, D is TRBD2 (6 bases). Germline values: CDR1 SEHNR, CDR2 FQNEAQ (reference sequence). The CDR3 runs 15 residues. CDR3 protein: CSSSLDGGAKNIQYF. CDR3 nucleotides: TGTTCCAGCAGCTTAGACGGGGGAGCCAAAAACATTCAGTACTTC.

This clone showed up just a few times. This chain joins TRBV5-1 and TRBJ1-3; D call uncertain. The CDR3 length is 14 residues. Trimming shortened V by 1 base and J by 0 bases, and 5 bases separated the two germline ends. Looked up from germline, CDR1 is SGHRS and CDR2 is YFSETQ. The CDR3 DNA reads as TGCGCCAGCAGCTTGACGAGCTCTGGAAACACCATATATTTT. Its translation: CASSLTSSGNTIYF.

This sequence joins TRBV4-2 and TRBJ1-2; TRBD1 aligns across 9 bases. Trimming took 4 bases from V and 5 from J; bases not matched to a gene: 5. The CDR3 has 14 amino acids. Germline loops: CDR1 LGHNA, CDR2 YNFKEQ. CDR3 amino acids: CASSLLGTGYGYTF. CDR3 bases: TGTGCCAGCAGCCTCCTCGGGACAGGGTATGGCTACACCTTC.

The chain recombines TRBV11-3 with TRBJ2-2; D is ambiguous. Trimming took 0 bases from V and 7 from J, leaving 3 bases between them. Germline lookup yields CDR1 SGHNT and CDR2 YENEEA. The CDR3 runs 12 residues. The CDR3 spells CASSLDHGELFF. The CDR3, as DNA: TGTGCCAGCAGCTTAGATCACGGGGAGCTGTTTTTT.

This clone was seen once. This chain links TRBV19 with TRBJ2-7, with D unresolved. The germline CDR1 and CDR2 sequences are LNHDA and SQIVND (reference sequence). The CDR3 runs to 13 residues. V dropped 5 bases and J dropped 5 bases, with 13 bases sitting between them. CDR3 nucleotide sequence: TGTGCCAGTAGTTCGATTGGGCAGGACGAGCAGTACTTC. It is translated as CASSSIGQDEQYF.

V usage is TRBV5-1 and J usage is TRBJ2-2; D might be TRBD1 (5 bases). Per germline, CDR1 SGHRS and CDR2 YFSETQ. The CDR3 spans 16 residues. V lost 0 bases and J 1 base, leaving 10 bases between the germline ends. The CDR3 bases are TGCGCCAGCAGCTTGGTCGCGCAGGGGAACACCGGGGAGCTGTTTTTT. Protein sequence: CASSLVAQGNTGELFF.

CDR3 DNA: TGTGCCAGCAGCTTCTCGGGCAGGGGAGTGAACACTGAAGCTTTCTTT. As protein: CASSFSGRGVNTEAFF. The chain links TRBV5-6 to TRBJ1-1, with D perhaps TRBD1 (6 bases). V lost 2 bases and J 0 bases, leaving 14 bases between the germline ends. CDR1 is SGHDT, CDR2 YYEEEE, per germline. The CDR3 is 16 amino acids.

With regard to this clone: The junction departs from germline at one end; a sequencing error may be responsible. The rearrangement joins TRBV28 to TRBJ1-2; possibly TRBD1 for D (5 bases). This CDR3 has 15 residues. Germline V lookup: CDR1 MDHEN, CDR2 SYDVKM. The CDR3 reads CASKPGDGPNYSYTF. CDR3 nucleotides: TGTGCCAGCAAGCCGGGGGACGGCCCTAACTATAGCTACACCTTC.

The chain carries TRBV5-1 and TRBJ1-2; TRBD1 matches at 8 bases. Germline V gives CDR1 SGHRS, CDR2 YFSETQ. The CDR3 has 15 amino acids. The ends lost 4 bases at V and 3 bases at J; junction bases unmatched: 8. This chain's CDR3 is CASSPGATGDYGYTF. The CDR3 nucleotides read TGCGCCAGCAGCCCCGGAGCGACAGGGGACTATGGCTACACCTTC. Drawing the rest from reference TRBV5-1 and TRBJ1-2, the complete variable domain is KAGVTQTPRYLIKTRGQQVTLSCSPISGHRSVSWYQQTPGQGLQFLFEYFSETQRNKGNFPGRFSGRQFSNSRSEMNVSTLELGDSALYLCASSPGATGDYGYTFGSGTRLTVV.

This clone was detected once. The chain recombines TRBV27 with TRBJ1-1, with a possible D match to TRBD1 (5 bases). Trimming pared 3 bases from V and 7 bases from J, leaving 15 bases between. The length of the CDR3 is 14 residues. Germline V gene lookup returns CDR1 MNHEY and CDR2 SMNVEV (reference sequence). The CDR3 region is CASSFWGRDYEAFF. CDR3 nucleotide sequence: TGTGCCAGCAGTTTTTGGGGAAGGGACTATGAAGCTTTCTTT.

This clone was counted only a few times. The J gene is TRBJ1-1, the V gene TRBV5-4, with D possibly being TRBD1 (6 bases). Germline V gene data show CDR1 as SGHNT and CDR2 as YYREEE (reference sequence). The CDR3 consists of 16 residues. Deletions cut 0 bases from V and 4 bases from J, with 16 bases between. The CDR3 nucleotides are TGTGCCAGCAGCTTGGGAACTTGGAGGGGGGGCACTGAAGCTTTCTTT. It is translated as CASSLGTWRGGTEAFF.

This chain uses TRBV7-9 with TRBJ1-2, with 9 bases fitting TRBD1. Germline CDR1 reads SEHNR; CDR2 reads FQNEAQ (reference sequence). V was clipped by 4 bases and J by 1 base; unmatched bases: 1. There are 14 residues in the CDR3. This CDR3 is CASSSTGGNYGYTF. The CDR3 DNA follows: TGTGCCAGCAGCTCGACAGGGGGTAACTATGGCTACACCTTC.

This clone came up once. The chain couples TRBV2 to TRBJ1-3, with D possibly matching TRBD1 (5 bases). The germline gives CDR1 SNHLY, CDR2 FYNNEI. V shed 7 bases and J shed 1 base, with 17 bases lying between them. This CDR3 spans 16 amino acids. Here the CDR3 reads CASKPLASGSGNTIYF. As DNA, the CDR3 is TGTGCCAGCAAGCCCCTGGCCTCAGGGTCTGGAAACACCATATATTTT.

A single count supports this clone. The rearrangement uses TRBV19 and TRBJ2-4; TRBD1 aligns across 8 bases. The CDR3 has 13 amino acids. Germline CDR1 and CDR2: LNHDA and SQIVND (reference sequence). V lost 6 bases, J lost 8 bases, and 6 bases stayed unmatched. CDR3 nucleotide sequence: TGTGCCAGTAGCGCAGACAGGGGTGACATTCAGTACTTC. Translation: CASSADRGDIQYF.

The chain has TRBV28 and TRBJ1-2, with a weak D call TRBD1 (5 bases). The CDR3 sequence is 13 residues long. Germline V lookup: CDR1 MDHEN, CDR2 SYDVKM. Trimming took 5 bases from V and 4 from J, leaving 11 bases between them. In DNA, the CDR3 is TGTGCCAGCAGTGGGACTATCCCCTATGGCTACACCTTC. Its translation: CASSGTIPYGYTF.

J is TRBJ1-6 and V is TRBV30; possible D gene TRBD1, 5 bases. The V gene's germline CDR1 is GTSNPN and CDR2 SVGIG (reference sequence). This CDR3 has 13 amino acids. The ends were cut back, 2 bases at V and 7 bases at J, with 9 bases in the middle. The chain's CDR3 is CAWSRQGNSPLHF. CDR3 DNA sequence: TGTGCCTGGAGTAGGCAGGGCAATTCACCCCTCCACTTT.

V usage is TRBV6-5 and J usage is TRBJ1-5, with D possibly TRBD1 on 6 matching bases. With 4 bases removed from V and 4 bases from J, the gap between germline ends came to 14 bases. Looked up from germline, CDR1 is MNHEY and CDR2 is SVGAGI. The CDR3 runs to 15 residues. The CDR3 loop reads CASSLVRGSNQPQHF. Here the CDR3 DNA reads TGTGCCAGCAGTTTAGTCAGGGGATCGAATCAGCCCCAGCATTTT.

The V gene is TRBV9, the J gene TRBJ2-3; 7 bases line up with TRBD2. The germline V gene encodes CDR1 SGDLS and CDR2 YYNGEE. The ends lost 0 bases at V and 1 base at J; junction bases unmatched: 5. CDR3 length: 16 amino acids. CDR3 sequence (DNA): TGTGCCAGCAGCGTAGCGGGGGGTAGTGGCACAGATACGCAGTATTTT. Its translation: CASSVAGGSGTDTQYF.

The V gene is TRBV28, the J gene TRBJ2-2; TRBD2 matches 11 bases. The CDR3 extends over 17 amino acids. After removal of 7 bases from V and 5 bases from J, the junction contained 12 bases not matched to a gene. Germline V gene data show CDR1 as MDHEN and CDR2 as SYDVKM. CDR3 protein: CASNSWPGLAETGELFF. In DNA, the CDR3 is TGTGCCAGCAATTCATGGCCGGGACTAGCGGAAACCGGGGAGCTGTTTTTT.

V and J are TRBV19 and TRBJ1-5; D call uncertain. The germline V gene has CDR1 LNHDA and CDR2 SQIVND (reference sequence). The CDR3 has 16 residues. V was shortened by 5 bases and J by 0 bases, with 14 bases between the two germline ends. The CDR3 DNA follows: TGTGCCAGTAGTCCTGGAGTTCGGTATAGCAATCAGCCCCAGCATTTT. Its protein product is CASSPGVRYSNQPQHF.

The chain carries TRBV6-1 and TRBJ2-7; maybe TRBD1 (6 bases). V gave up 0 bases and J gave up 2 bases, with 26 bases separating them. The CDR3 is 20 residues long. Germline V gene lookup returns CDR1 MNHNS and CDR2 SASEGT. The CDR3 region is CASSEAFTSATGLVTYEQYF. The CDR3 DNA sequence: TGTGCCAGCAGTGAAGCTTTCACTTCTGCAACAGGGTTGGTGACCTACGAGCAGTACTTC.

This chain uses TRBV4-1 with TRBJ2-3; 10 bases align to TRBD2. With V trimmed by 3 bases and J by 3 bases, 9 bases remained unmatched. This CDR3 spans 17 amino acids. Germline assignment: CDR1 MGHRA and CDR2 YSYEKL. The CDR3 loop reads CASSQVIAGGGTDTQYF. The CDR3 bases are TGCGCCAGCAGCCAGGTTATAGCGGGGGGCGGGACAGATACGCAGTATTTT.